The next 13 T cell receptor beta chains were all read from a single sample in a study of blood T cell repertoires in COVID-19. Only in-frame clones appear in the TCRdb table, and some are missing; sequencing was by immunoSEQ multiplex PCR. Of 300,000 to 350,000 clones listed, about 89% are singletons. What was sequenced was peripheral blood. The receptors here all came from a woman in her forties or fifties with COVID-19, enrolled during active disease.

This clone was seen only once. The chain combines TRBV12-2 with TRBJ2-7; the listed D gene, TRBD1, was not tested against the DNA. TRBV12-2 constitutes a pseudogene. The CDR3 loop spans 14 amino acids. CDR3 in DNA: TGTGCAAGTCGCCCCAGAAGGGGGCTTAACGAGCAGTACTTC. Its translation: CASRPRRGLNEQYF.

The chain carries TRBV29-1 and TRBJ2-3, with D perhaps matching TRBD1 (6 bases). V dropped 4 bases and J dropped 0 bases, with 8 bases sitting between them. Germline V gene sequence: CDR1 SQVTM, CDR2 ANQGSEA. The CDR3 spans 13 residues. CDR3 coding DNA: TGCAGCGTTGCCGGACAGAGCACAGATACGCAGTATTTT. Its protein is CSVAGQSTDTQYF.

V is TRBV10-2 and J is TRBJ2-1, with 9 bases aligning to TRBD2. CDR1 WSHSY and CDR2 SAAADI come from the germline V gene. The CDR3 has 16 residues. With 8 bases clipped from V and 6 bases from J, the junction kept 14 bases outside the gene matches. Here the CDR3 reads CASLVGLAGNFNEQFF. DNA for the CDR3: TGCGCCAGCCTTGTCGGGCTAGCGGGGAATTTCAATGAGCAGTTCTTC.

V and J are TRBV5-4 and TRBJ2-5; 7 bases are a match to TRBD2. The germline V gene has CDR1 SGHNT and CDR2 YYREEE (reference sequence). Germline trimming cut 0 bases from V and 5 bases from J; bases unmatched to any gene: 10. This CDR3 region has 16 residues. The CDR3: CASSLVGLAAPETQYF. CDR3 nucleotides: TGTGCCAGCAGCTTGGTGGGTCTAGCGGCCCCGGAGACCCAGTACTTC.

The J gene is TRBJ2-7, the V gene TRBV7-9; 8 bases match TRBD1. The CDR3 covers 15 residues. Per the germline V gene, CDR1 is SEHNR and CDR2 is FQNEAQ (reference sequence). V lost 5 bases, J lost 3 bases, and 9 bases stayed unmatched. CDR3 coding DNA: TGTGCCAGCAGCCGACAGGGGTTTGGAATCTACGAGCAGTACTTC. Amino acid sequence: CASSRQGFGIYEQYF. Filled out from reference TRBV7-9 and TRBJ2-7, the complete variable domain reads DTGVSQNPRHKITKRGQNVTFRCDPISEHNRLYWYRQTLGQGPEFLTYFQNEAQLEKSRLLSDRFSAERPKGSFSTLEIQRTEQGDSAMYLCASSRQGFGIYEQYFGPGTRLTVT.

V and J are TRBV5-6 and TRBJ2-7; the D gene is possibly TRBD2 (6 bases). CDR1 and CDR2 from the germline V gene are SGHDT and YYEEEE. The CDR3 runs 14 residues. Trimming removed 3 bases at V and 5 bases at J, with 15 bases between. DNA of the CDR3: TGTGCCAGCAGCTGGGGAGCGGGTTTTCACGAGCAGTACTTC. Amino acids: CASSWGAGFHEQYF. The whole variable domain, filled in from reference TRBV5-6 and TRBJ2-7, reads DAGVTQSPTHLIKTRGQQVTLRCSPKSGHDTVSWYQQALGQGPQFIFQYYEEEERQRGNFPDRFSGHQFPNYSSELNVNALLLGDSALYLCASSWGAGFHEQYFGPGTRLTVT.

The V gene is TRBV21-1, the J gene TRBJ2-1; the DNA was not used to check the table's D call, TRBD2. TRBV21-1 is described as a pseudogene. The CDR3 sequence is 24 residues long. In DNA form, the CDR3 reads TGTGCCAGCAGCAAAGCCCACTTTAGTGCGGGAGGGGCTTGGGAAGGTTATCTATACAATGAGCAGTTCTTC. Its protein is CASSKAHFSAGGAWEGYLYNEQFF.

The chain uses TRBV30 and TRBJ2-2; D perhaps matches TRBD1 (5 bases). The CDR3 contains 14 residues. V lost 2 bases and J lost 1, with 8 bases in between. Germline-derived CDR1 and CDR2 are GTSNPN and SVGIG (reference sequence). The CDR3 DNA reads TGTGCCTGGAGTAATCAGGGGAACACCGGGGAGCTGTTTTTT. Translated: CAWSNQGNTGELFF.

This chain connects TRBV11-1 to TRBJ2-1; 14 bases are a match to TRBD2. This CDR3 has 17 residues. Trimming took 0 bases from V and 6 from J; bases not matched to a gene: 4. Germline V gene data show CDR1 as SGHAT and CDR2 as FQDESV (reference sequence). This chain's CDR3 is CASSLAGGLAGGNEQFF. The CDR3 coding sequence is TGTGCCAGCAGCTTAGCGGGAGGACTAGCGGGAGGCAATGAGCAGTTCTTC.

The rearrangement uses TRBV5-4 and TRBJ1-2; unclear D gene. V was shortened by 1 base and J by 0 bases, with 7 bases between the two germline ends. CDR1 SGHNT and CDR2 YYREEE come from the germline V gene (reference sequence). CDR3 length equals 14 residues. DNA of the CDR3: TGTGCCAGCAGCTTGTTACAGTCTAACTATGGCTACACCTTC. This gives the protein CASSLLQSNYGYTF.

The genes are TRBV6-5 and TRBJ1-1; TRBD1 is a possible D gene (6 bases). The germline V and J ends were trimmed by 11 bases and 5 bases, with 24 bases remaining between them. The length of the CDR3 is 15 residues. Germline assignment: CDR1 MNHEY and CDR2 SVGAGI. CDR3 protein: CAADPRGGAGTEAFF. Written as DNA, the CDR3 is TGTGCCGCCGACCCTCGGGGGGGGGCCGGAACTGAAGCTTTCTTT.

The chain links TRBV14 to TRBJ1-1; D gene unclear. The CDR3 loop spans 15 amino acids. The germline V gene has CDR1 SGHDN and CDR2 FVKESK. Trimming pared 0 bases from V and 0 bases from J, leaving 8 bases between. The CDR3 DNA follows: TGTGCCAGCAGCCAAGATTACAATTTGAACACTGAAGCTTTCTTT. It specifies CASSQDYNLNTEAFF.

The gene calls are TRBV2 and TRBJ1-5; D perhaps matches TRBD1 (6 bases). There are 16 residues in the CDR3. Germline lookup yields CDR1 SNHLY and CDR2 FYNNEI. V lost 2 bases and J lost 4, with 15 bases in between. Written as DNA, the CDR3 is TGTGCCAGCAGTGAATCACCCTACAGGGCTAATCAGCCCCAGCATTTT. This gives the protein CASSESPYRANQPQHF.